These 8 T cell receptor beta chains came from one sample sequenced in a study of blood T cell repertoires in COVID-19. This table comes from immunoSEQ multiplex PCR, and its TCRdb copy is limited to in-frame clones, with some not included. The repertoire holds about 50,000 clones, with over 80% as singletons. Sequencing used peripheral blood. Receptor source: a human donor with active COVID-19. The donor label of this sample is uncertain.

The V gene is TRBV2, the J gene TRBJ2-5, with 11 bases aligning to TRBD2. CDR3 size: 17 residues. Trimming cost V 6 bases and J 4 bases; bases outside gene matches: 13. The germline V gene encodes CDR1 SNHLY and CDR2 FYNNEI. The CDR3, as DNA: TGTGCCAGCAGGCGACTAGCGGGACGAAACCCGCGAGAGACCCAGTACTTC. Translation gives CASRRLAGRNPRETQYF.

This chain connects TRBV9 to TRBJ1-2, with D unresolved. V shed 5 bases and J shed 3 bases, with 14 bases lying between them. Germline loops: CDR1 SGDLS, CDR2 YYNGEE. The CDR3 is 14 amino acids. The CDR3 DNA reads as TGTGCCAGCAGAACCGGGATGTTTGACTATGGCTACACCTTC. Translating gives CASRTGMFDYGYTF. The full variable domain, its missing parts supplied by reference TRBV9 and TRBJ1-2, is DSGVTQTPKHLITATGQRVTLRCSPRSGDLSVYWYQQSLDQGLQFLIQYYNGEERAKGNILERFSAQQFPDLHSELNLSSLELGDSALYFCASRTGMFDYGYTFGSGTRLTVV.

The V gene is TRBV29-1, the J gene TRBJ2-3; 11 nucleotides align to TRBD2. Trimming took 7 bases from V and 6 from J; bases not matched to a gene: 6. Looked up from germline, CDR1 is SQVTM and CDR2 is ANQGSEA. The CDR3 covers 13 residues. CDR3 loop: CSGLAGGGDTQYF. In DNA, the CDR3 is TGCAGCGGCCTAGCGGGAGGCGGGGATACGCAGTATTTT.

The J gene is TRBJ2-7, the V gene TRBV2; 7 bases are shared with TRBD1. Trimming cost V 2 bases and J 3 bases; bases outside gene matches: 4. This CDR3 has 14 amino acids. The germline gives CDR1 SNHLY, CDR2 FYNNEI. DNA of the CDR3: TGTGCCAGCAGTGAAATCGGGACAGTCTACGAGCAGTACTTC. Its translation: CASSEIGTVYEQYF.

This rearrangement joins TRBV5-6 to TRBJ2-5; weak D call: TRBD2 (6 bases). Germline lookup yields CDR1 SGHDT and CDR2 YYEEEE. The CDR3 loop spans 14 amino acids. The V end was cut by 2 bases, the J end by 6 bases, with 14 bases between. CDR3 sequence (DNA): TGTGCCAGCAGCTTATCGGCAGGGAGGAAGACCCAGTACTTC. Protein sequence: CASSLSAGRKTQYF.

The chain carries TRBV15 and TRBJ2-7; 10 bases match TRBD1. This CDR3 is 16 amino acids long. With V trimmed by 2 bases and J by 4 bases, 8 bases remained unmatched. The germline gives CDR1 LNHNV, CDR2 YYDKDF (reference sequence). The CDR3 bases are TGTGCCACCAGCAGAACGACAGGGGGCGCGGGATACGAGCAGTACTTC. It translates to CATSRTTGGAGYEQYF. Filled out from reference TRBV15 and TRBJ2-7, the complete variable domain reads DAMVIQNPRYQVTQFGKPVTLSCSQTLNHNVMYWYQQKSSQAPKLLFHYYDKDFNNEADTPDNFQSRRPNTSFCFLDIRSPGLGDTAMYLCATSRTTGGAGYEQYFGPGTRLTVT.

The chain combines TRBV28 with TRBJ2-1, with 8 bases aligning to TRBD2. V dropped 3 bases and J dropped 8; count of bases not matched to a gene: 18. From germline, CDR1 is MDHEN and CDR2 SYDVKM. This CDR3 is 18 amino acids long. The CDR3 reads CASSFLLGSGKRQDEQFF. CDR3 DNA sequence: TGTGCCAGCAGTTTCCTCTTGGGTAGCGGGAAAAGGCAGGATGAGCAGTTCTTC. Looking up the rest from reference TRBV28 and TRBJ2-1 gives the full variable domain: DVKVTQSSRYLVKRTGEKVFLECVQDMDHENMFWYRQDPGLGLRLIYFSYDVKMKEKGDIPEGYSVSREKKERFSLILESASTNQTSMYLCASSFLLGSGKRQDEQFFGPGTRLTVL.

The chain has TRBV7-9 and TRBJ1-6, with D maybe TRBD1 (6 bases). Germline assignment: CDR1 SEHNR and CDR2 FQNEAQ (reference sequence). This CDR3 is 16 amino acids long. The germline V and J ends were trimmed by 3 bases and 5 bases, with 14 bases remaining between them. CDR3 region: CASSLGVGQDNSPLHF. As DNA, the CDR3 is TGTGCCAGCAGCTTGGGTGTGGGACAAGATAATTCACCCCTCCACTTT.